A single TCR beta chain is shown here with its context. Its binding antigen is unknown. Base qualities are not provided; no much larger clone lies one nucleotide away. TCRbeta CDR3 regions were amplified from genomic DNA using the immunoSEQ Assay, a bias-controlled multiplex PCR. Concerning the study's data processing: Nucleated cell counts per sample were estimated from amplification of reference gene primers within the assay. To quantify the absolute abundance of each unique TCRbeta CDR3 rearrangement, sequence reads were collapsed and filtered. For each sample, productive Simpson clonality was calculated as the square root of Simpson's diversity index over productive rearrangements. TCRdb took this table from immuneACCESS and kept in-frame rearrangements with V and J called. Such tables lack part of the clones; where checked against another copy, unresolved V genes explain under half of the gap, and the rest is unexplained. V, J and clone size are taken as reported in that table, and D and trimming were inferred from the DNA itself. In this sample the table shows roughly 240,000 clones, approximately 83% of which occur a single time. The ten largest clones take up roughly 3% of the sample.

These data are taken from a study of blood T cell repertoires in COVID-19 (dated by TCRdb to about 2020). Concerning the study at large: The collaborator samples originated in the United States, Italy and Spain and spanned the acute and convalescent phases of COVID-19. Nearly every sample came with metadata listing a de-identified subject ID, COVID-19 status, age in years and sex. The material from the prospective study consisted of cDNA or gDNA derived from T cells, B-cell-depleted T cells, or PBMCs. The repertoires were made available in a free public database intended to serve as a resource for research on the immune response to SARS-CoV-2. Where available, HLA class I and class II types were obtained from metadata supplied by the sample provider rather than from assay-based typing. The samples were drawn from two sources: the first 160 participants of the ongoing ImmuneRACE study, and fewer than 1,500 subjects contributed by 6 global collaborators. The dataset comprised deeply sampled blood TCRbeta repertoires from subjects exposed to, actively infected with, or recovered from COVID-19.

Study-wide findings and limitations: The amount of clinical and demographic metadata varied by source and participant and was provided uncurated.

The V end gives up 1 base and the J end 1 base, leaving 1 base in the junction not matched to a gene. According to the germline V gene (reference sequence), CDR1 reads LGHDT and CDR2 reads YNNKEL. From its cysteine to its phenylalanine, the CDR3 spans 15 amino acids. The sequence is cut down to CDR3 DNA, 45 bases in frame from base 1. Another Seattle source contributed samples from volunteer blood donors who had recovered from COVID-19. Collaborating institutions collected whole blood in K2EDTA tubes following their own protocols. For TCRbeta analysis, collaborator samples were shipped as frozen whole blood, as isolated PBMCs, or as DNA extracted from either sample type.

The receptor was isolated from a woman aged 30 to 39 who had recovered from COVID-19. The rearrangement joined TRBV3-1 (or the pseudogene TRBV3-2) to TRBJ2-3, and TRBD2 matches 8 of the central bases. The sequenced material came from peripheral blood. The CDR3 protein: CASSQVGGGTDTQYF. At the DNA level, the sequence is TGTGCCAGCAGCCAAGTCGGGGGGGGCACAGATACGCAGTATTTT.